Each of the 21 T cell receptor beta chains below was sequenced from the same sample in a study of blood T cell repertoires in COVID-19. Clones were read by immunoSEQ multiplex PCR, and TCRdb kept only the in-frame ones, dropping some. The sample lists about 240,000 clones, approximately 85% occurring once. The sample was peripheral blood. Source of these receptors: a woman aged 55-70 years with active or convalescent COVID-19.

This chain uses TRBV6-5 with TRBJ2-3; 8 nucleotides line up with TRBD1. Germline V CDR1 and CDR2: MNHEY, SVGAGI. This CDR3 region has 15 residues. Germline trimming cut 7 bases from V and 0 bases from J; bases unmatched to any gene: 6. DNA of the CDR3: TGTGCCAGCACGAGCAGGGGGCTAAGCACAGATACGCAGTATTTT. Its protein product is CASTSRGLSTDTQYF.

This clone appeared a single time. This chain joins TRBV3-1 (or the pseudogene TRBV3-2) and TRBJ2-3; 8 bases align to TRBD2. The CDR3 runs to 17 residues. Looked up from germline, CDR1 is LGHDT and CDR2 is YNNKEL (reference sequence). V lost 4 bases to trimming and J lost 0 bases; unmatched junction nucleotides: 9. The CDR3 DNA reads TGTGCCAGCAGCCCGCGTACTACGGGGGGGAGCACAGATACGCAGTATTTT. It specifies CASSPRTTGGSTDTQYF.

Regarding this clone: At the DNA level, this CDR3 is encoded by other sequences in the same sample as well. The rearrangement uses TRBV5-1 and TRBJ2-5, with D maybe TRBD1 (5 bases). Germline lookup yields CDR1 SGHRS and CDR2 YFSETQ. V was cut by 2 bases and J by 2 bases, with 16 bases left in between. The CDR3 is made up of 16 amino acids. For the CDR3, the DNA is TGCGCCAGCAGCTTACCCCTCCAGGGATTACAAGAGACCCAGTACTTC. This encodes CASSLPLQGLQETQYF.

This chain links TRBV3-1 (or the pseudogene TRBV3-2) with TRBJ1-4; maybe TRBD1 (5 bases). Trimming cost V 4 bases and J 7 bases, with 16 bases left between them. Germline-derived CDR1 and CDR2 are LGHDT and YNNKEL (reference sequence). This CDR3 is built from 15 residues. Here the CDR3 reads CASSPTGEAGEKLFF. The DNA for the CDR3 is TGTGCCAGCAGCCCTACAGGCGAAGCGGGTGAAAAACTGTTTTTT.

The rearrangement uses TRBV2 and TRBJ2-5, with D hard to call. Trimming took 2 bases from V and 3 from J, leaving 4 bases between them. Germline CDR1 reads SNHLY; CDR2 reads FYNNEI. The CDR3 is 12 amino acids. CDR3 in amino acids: CASSETKETQYF. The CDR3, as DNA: TGTGCCAGCAGTGAAACTAAAGAGACCCAGTACTTC.

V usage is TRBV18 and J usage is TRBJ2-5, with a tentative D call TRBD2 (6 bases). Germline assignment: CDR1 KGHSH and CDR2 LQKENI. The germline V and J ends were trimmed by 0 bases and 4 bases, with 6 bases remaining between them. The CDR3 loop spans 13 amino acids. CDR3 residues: CASSPPGGETQYF. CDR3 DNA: TGTGCCAGCTCACCACCGGGGGGAGAGACCCAGTACTTC.

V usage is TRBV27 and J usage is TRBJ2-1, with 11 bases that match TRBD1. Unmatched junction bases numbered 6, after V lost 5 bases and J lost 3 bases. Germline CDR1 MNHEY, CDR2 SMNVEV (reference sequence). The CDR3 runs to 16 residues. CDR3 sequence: CASSPLGTGGYNEQFF. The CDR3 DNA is TGTGCCAGCAGTCCCCTGGGGACAGGGGGCTACAATGAGCAGTTCTTC.

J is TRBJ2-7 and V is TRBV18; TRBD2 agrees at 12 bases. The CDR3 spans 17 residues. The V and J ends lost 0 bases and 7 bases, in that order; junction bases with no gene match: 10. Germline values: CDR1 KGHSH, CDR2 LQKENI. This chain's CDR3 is CASSPPGLAGGPGEQYF. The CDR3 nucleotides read TGTGCCAGCTCACCACCGGGTCTAGCGGGGGGGCCGGGGGAGCAGTACTTC.

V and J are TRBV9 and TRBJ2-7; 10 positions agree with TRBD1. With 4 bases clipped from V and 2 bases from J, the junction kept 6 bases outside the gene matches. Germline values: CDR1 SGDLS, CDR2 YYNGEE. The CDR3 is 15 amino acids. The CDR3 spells CASSPRTGGAYEQYF. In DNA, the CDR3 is TGTGCCAGCAGCCCCCGGACAGGGGGGGCCTACGAGCAGTACTTC.

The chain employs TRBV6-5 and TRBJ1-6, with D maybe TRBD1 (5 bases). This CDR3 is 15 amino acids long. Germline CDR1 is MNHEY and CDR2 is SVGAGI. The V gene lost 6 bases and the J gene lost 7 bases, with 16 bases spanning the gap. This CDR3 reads CASRVGAQLNSPLHF. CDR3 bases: TGTGCCAGCAGGGTAGGGGCCCAGTTGAATTCACCCCTCCACTTT.

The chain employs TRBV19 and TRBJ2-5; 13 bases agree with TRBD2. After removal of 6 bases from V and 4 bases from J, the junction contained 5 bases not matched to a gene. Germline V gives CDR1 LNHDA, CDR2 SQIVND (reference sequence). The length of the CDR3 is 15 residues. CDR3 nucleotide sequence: TGTGCCAGTAGCAAACTAGCGGGGGGGTCAGAGACCCAGTACTTC. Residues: CASSKLAGGSETQYF.

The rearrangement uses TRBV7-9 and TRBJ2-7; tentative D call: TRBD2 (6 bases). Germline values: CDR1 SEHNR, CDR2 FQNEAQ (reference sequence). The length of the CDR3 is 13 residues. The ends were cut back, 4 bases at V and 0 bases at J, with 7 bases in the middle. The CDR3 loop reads CASSYGSSYEQYF. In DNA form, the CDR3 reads TGTGCCAGCAGCTACGGGAGCTCCTACGAGCAGTACTTC.

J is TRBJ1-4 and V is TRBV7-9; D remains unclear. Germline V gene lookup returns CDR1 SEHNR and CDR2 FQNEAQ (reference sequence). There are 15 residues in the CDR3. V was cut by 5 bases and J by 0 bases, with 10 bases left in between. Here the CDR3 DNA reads TGTGCCAGCAGCACCCGAGCTGCAACTAATGAAAAACTGTTTTTT. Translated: CASSTRAATNEKLFF. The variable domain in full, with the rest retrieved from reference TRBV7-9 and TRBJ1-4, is DTGVSQNPRHKITKRGQNVTFRCDPISEHNRLYWYRQTLGQGPEFLTYFQNEAQLEKSRLLSDRFSAERPKGSFSTLEIQRTEQGDSAMYLCASSTRAATNEKLFFGSGTQLSVL.

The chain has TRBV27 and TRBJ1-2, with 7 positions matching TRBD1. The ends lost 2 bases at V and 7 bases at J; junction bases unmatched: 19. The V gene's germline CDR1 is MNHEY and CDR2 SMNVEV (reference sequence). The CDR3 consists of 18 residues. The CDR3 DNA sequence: TGTGCCAGCAGTTTAGAGAGGGGGCGGCGGGCAAGGCAGGGTGGCTACACCTTC. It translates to CASSLERGRRARQGGYTF.

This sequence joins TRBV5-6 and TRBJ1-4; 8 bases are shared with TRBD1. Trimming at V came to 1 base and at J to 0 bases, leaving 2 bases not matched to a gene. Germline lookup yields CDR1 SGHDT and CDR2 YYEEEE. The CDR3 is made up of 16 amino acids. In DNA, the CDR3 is TGTGCCAGCAGCTTGCGGACAGGGACAACTAATGAAAAACTGTTTTTT. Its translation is CASSLRTGTTNEKLFF.

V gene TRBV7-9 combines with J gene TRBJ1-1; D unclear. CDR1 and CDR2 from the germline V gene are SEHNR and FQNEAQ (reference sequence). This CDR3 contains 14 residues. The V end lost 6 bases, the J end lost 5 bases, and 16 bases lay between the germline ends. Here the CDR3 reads CASSYALAVTEAFF. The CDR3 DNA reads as TGTGCCAGCAGTTACGCCTTGGCAGTAACTGAAGCTTTCTTT.

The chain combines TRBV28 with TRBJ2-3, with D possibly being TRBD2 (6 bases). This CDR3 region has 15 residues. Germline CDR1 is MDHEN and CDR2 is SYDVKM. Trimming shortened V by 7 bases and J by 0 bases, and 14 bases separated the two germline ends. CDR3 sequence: CASTRGTVSTDTQYF. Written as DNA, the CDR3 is TGTGCCAGCACCAGAGGGACTGTTAGCACAGATACGCAGTATTTT. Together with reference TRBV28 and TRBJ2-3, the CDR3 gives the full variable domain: DVKVTQSSRYLVKRTGEKVFLECVQDMDHENMFWYRQDPGLGLRLIYFSYDVKMKEKGDIPEGYSVSREKKERFSLILESASTNQTSMYLCASTRGTVSTDTQYFGPGTRLTVL.

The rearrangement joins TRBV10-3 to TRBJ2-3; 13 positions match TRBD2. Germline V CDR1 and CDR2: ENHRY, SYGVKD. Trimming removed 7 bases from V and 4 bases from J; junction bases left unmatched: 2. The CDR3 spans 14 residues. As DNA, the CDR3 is TGTGCCATCAAAACTAGCGGGGGGGCAGATACGCAGTATTTT. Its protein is CAIKTSGGADTQYF.

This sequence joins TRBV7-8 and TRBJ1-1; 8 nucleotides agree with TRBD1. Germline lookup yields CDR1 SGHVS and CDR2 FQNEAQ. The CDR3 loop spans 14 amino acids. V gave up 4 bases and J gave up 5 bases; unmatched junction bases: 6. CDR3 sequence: CASSSRTGRTEAFF. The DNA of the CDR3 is TGTGCCAGCAGCTCGCGGACAGGGAGGACTGAAGCTTTCTTT.

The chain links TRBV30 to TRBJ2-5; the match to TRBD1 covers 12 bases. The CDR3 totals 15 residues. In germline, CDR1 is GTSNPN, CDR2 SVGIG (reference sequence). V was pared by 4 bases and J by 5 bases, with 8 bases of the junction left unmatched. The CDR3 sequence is CAWNRLGQGAETQYF. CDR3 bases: TGTGCCTGGAATAGGCTGGGACAGGGGGCCGAGACCCAGTACTTC.

CDR3 sequence: CASSSKAGRVNIQYF. Here the CDR3 DNA reads TGTGCCAGCAGCTCTAAAGCCGGCAGGGTAAACATTCAGTACTTC. The chain links TRBV5-4 to TRBJ2-4; D possibly corresponds to TRBD1 (5 bases). The ends were cut back, 3 bases at V and 6 bases at J, with 16 bases in the middle. The germline V gene encodes CDR1 SGHNT and CDR2 YYREEE (reference sequence). This CDR3 spans 15 amino acids.